These 26 T cell receptor beta chains came from one sample sequenced in a study of cytotoxic CD8 clonotypes in ibrutinib-treated CLL. Clones were read by immunoSEQ multiplex PCR, and TCRdb kept only the in-frame ones, dropping some. The sample comprises around 15,000 clones, about two thirds of which are singletons, and 15% to 20% rests with the top ten. This material consisted of PBMCs, taken before ibrutinib treatment. The source of these receptors is a human donor with chronic lymphocytic leukemia.

The CDR3 sequence: CASSFSPTGSYEQYF. CDR3 DNA sequence: TGTGCCAGCAGCTTTAGTCCCACAGGTTCCTACGAGCAGTACTTC. The V call is TRBV7-8, the J call TRBJ2-7; tentative D call: TRBD1 (5 bases). Germline V lookup: CDR1 SGHVS, CDR2 FQNEAQ. V lost 3 bases, J lost 1 base, and 13 bases lay in between. This CDR3 has 15 residues.

This clone turned up a few times. Distinct nucleotide sequences in the sample also encode this CDR3. The chain carries TRBV5-1 and TRBJ2-3, with unresolved D. The CDR3 sequence is 11 residues long. The germline V gene has CDR1 SGHRS and CDR2 YFSETQ. Trimming shortened V by 4 bases and J by 5 bases, and 5 bases separated the two germline ends. CDR3 amino acids: CASSLLDTQYF. As DNA, the CDR3 is TGCGCCAGCAGCCTTTTAGATACGCAGTATTTT.

V is TRBV11-1 and J is TRBJ2-6, with 7 bases matching TRBD1. This CDR3 is built from 16 residues. Germline V CDR1 and CDR2: SGHAT, FQDESV (reference sequence). V was clipped by 5 bases and J by 4 bases; unmatched bases: 8. In DNA, the CDR3 is TGTGCCAGCAGCCCCCGGGACAGAGCCGGGGCCAACGTCCTGACTTTC. It codes for CASSPRDRAGANVLTF.

The V call is TRBV5-1, the J call TRBJ2-1; 9 nucleotides match TRBD1. CDR1 SGHRS and CDR2 YFSETQ come from the germline V gene. The CDR3 totals 15 residues. The ends lost 4 bases at V and 5 bases at J; junction bases unmatched: 7. The CDR3 loop reads CASSVQGAGNNEQFF. CDR3 DNA sequence: TGCGCCAGCAGCGTACAGGGGGCGGGAAACAATGAGCAGTTCTTC.

The V call is TRBV18, the J call TRBJ1-3, with 10 bases fitting TRBD1. CDR3 length: 17 residues. The germline V gene has CDR1 KGHSH and CDR2 LQKENI. The V segment lost 3 bases and the J segment 0 bases; nucleotides outside the gene matches: 5. The CDR3 loop reads CASSPPTGGDSGNTIYF. In DNA form, the CDR3 reads TGTGCCAGCTCACCCCCGACAGGGGGCGACTCTGGAAACACCATATATTTT.

The chain employs TRBV28 and TRBJ2-3; 10 nucleotides match TRBD2. The V segment lost 3 bases and the J segment 5 bases; nucleotides outside the gene matches: 5. CDR3 length: 15 residues. The germline gives CDR1 MDHEN, CDR2 SYDVKM. CDR3 loop: CASSFTSGVRDTQYF. The CDR3 region has the DNA TGTGCCAGCAGTTTTACTAGCGGGGTTCGAGATACGCAGTATTTT.

In this sample, this clone turned up once. The chain joins TRBV28 to TRBJ2-1; 9 nucleotides line up with TRBD1. The CDR3 runs to 13 residues. Germline assignment: CDR1 MDHEN and CDR2 SYDVKM. V was pared by 10 bases and J by 7 bases, with 8 bases of the junction left unmatched. The chain's CDR3 is CATQQGALNEQFF. CDR3 bases: TGTGCCACCCAACAGGGGGCACTGAATGAGCAGTTCTTC.

The CDR3 DNA sequence: TGTGCCAGCAGCCCACCGACAGGTTCGAACACCGGGGAGCTGTTTTTT. This codes for CASSPPTGSNTGELFF. This sequence joins TRBV7-9 and TRBJ2-2; maybe TRBD1 (6 bases). Germline CDR1 SEHNR, CDR2 FQNEAQ (reference sequence). This CDR3 contains 16 residues. Trimming removed 5 bases at V and 0 bases at J, with 13 bases between.

The V gene is TRBV19, the J gene TRBJ2-7; 7 positions agree with TRBD1. The CDR3 loop spans 14 amino acids. Germline CDR1 and CDR2: LNHDA and SQIVND (reference sequence). V lost 3 bases and J lost 2; bases outside the gene matches: 4. The CDR3 coding sequence is TGTGCCAGTAGTATGCTTGGACAGGCCTACGAGCAGTACTTC. This translates into CASSMLGQAYEQYF.

This chain's CDR3 is CASSTRGIYGYTF. DNA of the CDR3: TGTGCCAGCAGTACTCGGGGGATTTATGGCTACACCTTC. This chain links TRBV28 with TRBJ1-2, with TRBD1 as a possible D gene (5 bases). The V gene lost 5 bases and the J gene lost 5 bases, with 12 bases spanning the gap. Germline V CDR1 and CDR2: MDHEN, SYDVKM. CDR3 size: 13 residues.

In its sample, this clone was seen a few times. The chain joins TRBV6-1 to TRBJ1-5; D unclear. In germline, CDR1 is MNHNS, CDR2 SASEGT. Trimming pared 3 bases from V and 2 bases from J, leaving 26 bases between. This CDR3 has 20 amino acids. The CDR3 DNA reads TGTGCCAGCAGTGATCAACTCGAGATCGGGGTTTTGATGGGCAATCAGCCCCAGCATTTT. Protein: CASSDQLEIGVLMGNQPQHF.

This clone appeared a single time. The CDR3 region has the DNA TGTGCCAGCAGCTTGCCACAGAGCTCCTACAATGAGCAGTTCTTC. This sequence encodes CASSLPQSSYNEQFF. The rearrangement joins TRBV5-6 to TRBJ2-1, with D uncertain. Trimming took 1 base from V and 0 from J, leaving 8 bases between them. Germline CDR1 is SGHDT and CDR2 is YYEEEE. This CDR3 spans 15 amino acids.

This chain uses TRBV7-2 with TRBJ2-7; 7 bases agree with TRBD2. Germline V gene lookup returns CDR1 SGHTA and CDR2 FQGNSA. This CDR3 comprises 15 residues. The V gene end was trimmed by 3 bases and the J gene end by 2 bases; junction bases not matched to a gene: 7. CDR3 nucleotides: TGTGCCAGCAGCTTCGGGGAGGGCTTTACCTACGAGCAGTACTTC. Residues: CASSFGEGFTYEQYF.

The genes are TRBV27 and TRBJ1-6; D not certain. V gave up 2 bases and J gave up 7 bases, with 9 bases separating them. CDR1 and CDR2 (germline): MNHEY, SMNVEV (reference sequence). This CDR3 contains 14 residues. DNA for the CDR3: TGTGCCAGCAGTTTAGGGCCACGAAATTCACCCCTCCACTTT. Protein product: CASSLGPRNSPLHF.

The CDR3 region has the DNA TGTGCCAGCAGTTCGACAGGGCCTAGCAATCAGCCCCAGCATTTT. Its translation: CASSSTGPSNQPQHF. J is TRBJ1-5 and V is TRBV27, with 7 positions matching TRBD1. Germline V gives CDR1 MNHEY, CDR2 SMNVEV (reference sequence). The CDR3 length is 15 residues. V trimming: 4 bases; J trimming: 0 bases; junction bases outside the gene matches: 3.

This clone came up a few times. V usage is TRBV27 and J usage is TRBJ1-6; the match to TRBD1 covers 8 bases. J gave up 12 bases and V 6 bases, and 10 bases lay outside the gene matches. This CDR3 region has 14 residues. The V gene's germline CDR1 is MNHEY and CDR2 SMNVEV (reference sequence). CDR3 region: CASSPGQGSLPLHF. CDR3 nucleotide sequence: TGTGCCAGCAGCCCCGGACAGGGTAGTTTACCCCTCCACTTT.

This rearrangement joins TRBV29-1 to TRBJ2-4; D is uncertain. CDR3 length: 12 amino acids. Trimming took off 3 bases at V and 7 bases at J, with 10 bases between the two ends. The germline V gene encodes CDR1 SQVTM and CDR2 ANQGSEA. CDR3 nucleotide sequence: TGCAGCGTTGAGTTGAACGCGAACATTCAGTACTTC. As protein: CSVELNANIQYF.

This sequence joins TRBV5-4 and TRBJ1-3; weak D call: TRBD1 (5 bases). The V end lost 4 bases, the J end lost 4 bases, and 24 bases lay between the germline ends. Germline values: CDR1 SGHNT, CDR2 YYREEE (reference sequence). The CDR3 contains 18 residues. The CDR3 protein is CASSPGMEAGRGGNTIYF. CDR3 DNA sequence: TGTGCCAGCAGCCCGGGAATGGAAGCGGGGAGGGGCGGAAACACCATATATTTT.

This clone was detected only a few times. The chain employs TRBV10-1 and TRBJ1-1; D is undetermined. Trimming stripped 11 bases from V and 2 bases from J, with 12 bases between. The CDR3 contains 12 residues. Germline assignment: CDR1 WNHNN and CDR2 SYGVQD (reference sequence). The CDR3 reads CAGPPANTEAFF. The CDR3 nucleotides are TGCGCCGGCCCCCCGGCTAACACTGAAGCTTTCTTT.

The chain links TRBV9 to TRBJ2-7; no reliable D call. The germline V gene has CDR1 SGDLS and CDR2 YYNGEE. This CDR3 has 13 amino acids. Trimming removed 3 bases from V and 3 bases from J, with 10 bases in between. CDR3 DNA sequence: TGTGCCAGCAGCGCCTTCCCAAACTACGAGCAGTACTTC. Protein sequence: CASSAFPNYEQYF.

The V and J genes are TRBV5-1 and TRBJ2-1; 10 positions agree with TRBD2. V shed 6 bases, J shed 14 bases, and the junction held 11 bases outside the gene matches. CDR3 length equals 13 residues. Germline V gene sequence: CDR1 SGHRS, CDR2 YFSETQ. The CDR3 DNA reads TGCGCCAGCAAGGAGCGGGGGGGCCTAAAAGAGTTCTTC. Protein: CASKERGGLKEFF.

In this sample, this clone turned up once. The gene calls are TRBV9 and TRBJ2-3; perhaps TRBD2 as D (6 bases). This CDR3 contains 13 residues. V lost 3 bases and J 3 bases, leaving 8 bases between the germline ends. Per the germline V gene, CDR1 is SGDLS and CDR2 is YYNGEE. The chain's CDR3 is CASSEEGTDTQYF. The CDR3 coding sequence is TGTGCCAGCAGCGAGGAGGGAACAGATACGCAGTATTTT.

This chain connects TRBV7-6 to TRBJ1-6; 10 bases line up with TRBD1. The CDR3 sequence is 15 residues long. Germline values: CDR1 SGHVS, CDR2 FNYEAQ. J gave up 7 bases and V 4 bases, and 4 bases lay outside the gene matches. The CDR3 loop is CASSSRQGANSPLHF. As DNA, the CDR3 is TGTGCCAGCAGCTCGCGACAGGGGGCGAATTCACCCCTCCACTTT.

The CDR3 sequence is CASSDVGITEAFF. Here the CDR3 DNA reads TGTGCCAGCAGTGATGTAGGGATCACTGAAGCTTTCTTT. This sequence joins TRBV25-1 and TRBJ1-1, with no clear D. V was clipped by 3 bases and J by 4 bases, with 9 bases between them. CDR1 MGHDK and CDR2 SYGVNS come from the germline V gene. The CDR3 is 13 amino acids.

The chain carries TRBV9 and TRBJ2-7; TRBD1 matches 10 bases. The CDR3 covers 16 residues. V shed 1 base, J shed 6 bases, and the junction held 10 bases outside the gene matches. Germline values: CDR1 SGDLS, CDR2 YYNGEE. DNA of the CDR3: TGTGCCAGCAGCGTACGGGTTGGACAGGGGGTTGGCGAGCAGTACTTC. It specifies CASSVRVGQGVGEQYF.

The chain has TRBV6-5 and TRBJ2-1; D tentatively reads TRBD1 or TRBD2 (6 bases each). The CDR3 consists of 14 residues. The V and J ends lost 6 bases and 8 bases respectively, with 17 bases between them. Germline V gene lookup returns CDR1 MNHEY and CDR2 SVGAGI. CDR3 nucleotides: TGTGCCAGCAGGTTGGGGGGCAGAAGGGATGAGCAGTTCTTC. This translates into CASRLGGRRDEQFF.